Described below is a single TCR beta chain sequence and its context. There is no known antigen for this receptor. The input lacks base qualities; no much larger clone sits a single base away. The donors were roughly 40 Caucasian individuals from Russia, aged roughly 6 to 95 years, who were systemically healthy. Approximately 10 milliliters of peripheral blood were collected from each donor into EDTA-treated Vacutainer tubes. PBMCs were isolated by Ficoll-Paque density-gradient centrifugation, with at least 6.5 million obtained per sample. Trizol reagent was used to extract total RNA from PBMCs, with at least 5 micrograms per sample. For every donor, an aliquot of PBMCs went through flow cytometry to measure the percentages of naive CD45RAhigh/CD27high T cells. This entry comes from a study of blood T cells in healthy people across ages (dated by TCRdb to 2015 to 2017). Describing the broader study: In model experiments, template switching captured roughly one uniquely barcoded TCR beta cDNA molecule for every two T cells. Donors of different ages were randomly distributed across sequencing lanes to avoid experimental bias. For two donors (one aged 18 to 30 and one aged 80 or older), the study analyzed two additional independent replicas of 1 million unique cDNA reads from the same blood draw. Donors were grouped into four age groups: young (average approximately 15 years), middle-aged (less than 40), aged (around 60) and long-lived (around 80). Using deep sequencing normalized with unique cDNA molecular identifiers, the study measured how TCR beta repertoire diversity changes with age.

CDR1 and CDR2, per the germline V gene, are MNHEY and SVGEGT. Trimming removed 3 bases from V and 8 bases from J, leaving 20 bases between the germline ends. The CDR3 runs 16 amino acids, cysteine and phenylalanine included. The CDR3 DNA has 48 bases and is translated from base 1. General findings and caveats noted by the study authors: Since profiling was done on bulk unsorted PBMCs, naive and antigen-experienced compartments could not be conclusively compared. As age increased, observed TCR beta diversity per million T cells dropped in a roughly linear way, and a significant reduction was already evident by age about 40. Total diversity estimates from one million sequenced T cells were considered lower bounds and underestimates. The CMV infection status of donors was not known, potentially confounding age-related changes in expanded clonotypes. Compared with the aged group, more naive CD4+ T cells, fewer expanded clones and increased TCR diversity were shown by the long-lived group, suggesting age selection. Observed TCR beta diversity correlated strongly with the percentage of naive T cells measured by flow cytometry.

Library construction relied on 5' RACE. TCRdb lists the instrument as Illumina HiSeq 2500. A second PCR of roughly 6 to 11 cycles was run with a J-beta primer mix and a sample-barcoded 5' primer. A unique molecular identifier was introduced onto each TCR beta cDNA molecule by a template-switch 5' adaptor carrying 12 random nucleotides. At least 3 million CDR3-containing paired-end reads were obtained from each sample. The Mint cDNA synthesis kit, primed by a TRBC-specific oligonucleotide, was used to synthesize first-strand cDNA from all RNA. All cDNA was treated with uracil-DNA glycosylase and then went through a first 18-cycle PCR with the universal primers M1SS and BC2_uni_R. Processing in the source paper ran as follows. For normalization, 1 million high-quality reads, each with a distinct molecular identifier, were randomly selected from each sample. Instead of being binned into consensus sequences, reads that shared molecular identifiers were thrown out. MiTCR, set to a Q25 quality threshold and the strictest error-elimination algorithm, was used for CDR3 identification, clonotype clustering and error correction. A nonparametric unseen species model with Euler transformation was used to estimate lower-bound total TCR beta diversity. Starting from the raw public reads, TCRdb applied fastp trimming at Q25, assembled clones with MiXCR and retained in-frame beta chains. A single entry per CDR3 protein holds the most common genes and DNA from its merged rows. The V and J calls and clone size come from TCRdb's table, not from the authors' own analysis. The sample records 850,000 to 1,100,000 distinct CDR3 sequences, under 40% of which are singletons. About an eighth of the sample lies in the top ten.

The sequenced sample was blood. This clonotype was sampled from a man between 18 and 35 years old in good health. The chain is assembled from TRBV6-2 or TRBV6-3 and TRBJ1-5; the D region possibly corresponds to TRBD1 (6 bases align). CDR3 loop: CASSYERSGASEPQHF. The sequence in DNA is TGTGCCAGCAGTTATGAGCGTTCGGGGGCATCGGAGCCCCAGCATTTT.